Reported below is one T cell receptor (beta chain). The target antigen is unknown. Time point specified: after dendritic cell vaccination, including at tumor progression/relapse. Only patients with spare fresh-frozen tumor and over two years of follow-up were included. The method was immunoSEQ multiplex PCR; TCRdb's version includes in-frame clones alone and lacks a portion of them. Found here are 100,000 or so clones, roughly 89% of them singletons; the top ten hold 2.7%. The entry originates in a study of glioma-infiltrating T cells after dendritic cell vaccination. Study as a whole: Patients received autologous tumor lysate-pulsed dendritic cell vaccination between 2003 and 2012.

The study's findings and limits: Longer survival after dendritic cell vaccination followed higher pretreatment TIL content.

This clonotype was obtained from a human donor with glioblastoma. The specimen was blood, collected after dendritic cell vaccination.

In DNA form, the CDR3 reads TGTGCCACCATAGCGGGAGACACAGATACGCAGTATTTT. It encodes CATIAGDTDTQYF. The V and J genes are TRBV10-3 and TRBJ2-3; 9 bases agree with TRBD2. The trim removed 10 bases at V and 2 bases at J, leaving 4 bases unmatched. The CDR3 loop spans 13 amino acids. The germline V gene has CDR1 ENHRY and CDR2 SYGVKD.